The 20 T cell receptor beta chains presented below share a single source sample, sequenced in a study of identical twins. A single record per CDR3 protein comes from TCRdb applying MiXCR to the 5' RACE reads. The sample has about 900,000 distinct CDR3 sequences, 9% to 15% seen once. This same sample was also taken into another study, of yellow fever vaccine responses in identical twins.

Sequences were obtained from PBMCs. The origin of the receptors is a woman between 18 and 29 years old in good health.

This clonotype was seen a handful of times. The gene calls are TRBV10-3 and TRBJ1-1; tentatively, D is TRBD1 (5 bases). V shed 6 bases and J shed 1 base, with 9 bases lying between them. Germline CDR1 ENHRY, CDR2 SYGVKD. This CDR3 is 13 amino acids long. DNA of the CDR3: TGTGCCATCAGGGTCGGGGGGAACACTGAAGCTTTCTTT. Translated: CAIRVGGNTEAFF.

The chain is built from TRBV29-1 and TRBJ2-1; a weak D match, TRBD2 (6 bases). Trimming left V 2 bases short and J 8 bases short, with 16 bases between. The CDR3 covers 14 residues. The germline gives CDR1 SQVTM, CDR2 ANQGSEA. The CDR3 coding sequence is TGCAGCGTTGAATTCAGGCTAGCGTACGATGAGCAGTTCTTC. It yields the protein CSVEFRLAYDEQFF.

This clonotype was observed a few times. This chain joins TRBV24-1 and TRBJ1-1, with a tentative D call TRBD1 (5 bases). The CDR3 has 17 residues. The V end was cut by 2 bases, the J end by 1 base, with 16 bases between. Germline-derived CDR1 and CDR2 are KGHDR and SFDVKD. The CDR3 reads CATSDWGEGLRNTEAFF. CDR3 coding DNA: TGTGCCACCAGTGATTGGGGAGAGGGGTTGAGGAACACTGAAGCTTTCTTT.

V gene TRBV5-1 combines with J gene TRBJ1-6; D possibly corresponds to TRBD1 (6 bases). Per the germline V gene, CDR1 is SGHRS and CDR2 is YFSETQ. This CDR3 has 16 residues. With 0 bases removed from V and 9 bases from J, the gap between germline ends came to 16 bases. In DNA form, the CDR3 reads TGCGCCAGCAGCTTGGTTGCTGCGGGGGCTGCTTCACCCCTCCACTTT. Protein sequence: CASSLVAAGAASPLHF. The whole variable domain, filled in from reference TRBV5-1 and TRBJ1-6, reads KAGVTQTPRYLIKTRGQQVTLSCSPISGHRSVSWYQQTPGQGLQFLFEYFSETQRNKGNFPGRFSGRQFSNSRSEMNVSTLELGDSALYLCASSLVAAGAASPLHFGNGTRLTVT.

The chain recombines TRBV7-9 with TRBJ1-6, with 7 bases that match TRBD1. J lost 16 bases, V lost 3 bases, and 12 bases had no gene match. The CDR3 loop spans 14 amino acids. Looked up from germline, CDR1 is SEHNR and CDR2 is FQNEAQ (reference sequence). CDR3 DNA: TGTGCCAGCAGCTTCCCCCGGACAGGTAGTGAGCTCCACTTT. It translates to CASSFPRTGSELHF.

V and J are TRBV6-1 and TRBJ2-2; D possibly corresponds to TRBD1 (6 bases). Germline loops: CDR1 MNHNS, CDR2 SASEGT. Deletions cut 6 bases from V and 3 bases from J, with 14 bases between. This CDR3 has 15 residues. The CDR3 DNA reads TGTGCCAGCAGATCCGGGACAAGATACACCGGGGAGCTGTTTTTT. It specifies CASRSGTRYTGELFF.

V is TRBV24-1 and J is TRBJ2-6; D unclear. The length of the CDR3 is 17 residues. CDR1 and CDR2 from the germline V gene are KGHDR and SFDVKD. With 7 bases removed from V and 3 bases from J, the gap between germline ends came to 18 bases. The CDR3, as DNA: TGTGCCACCAGCCCACATGGTTATGCTGGTGGGGCCAACGTCCTGACTTTC. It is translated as CATSPHGYAGGANVLTF.

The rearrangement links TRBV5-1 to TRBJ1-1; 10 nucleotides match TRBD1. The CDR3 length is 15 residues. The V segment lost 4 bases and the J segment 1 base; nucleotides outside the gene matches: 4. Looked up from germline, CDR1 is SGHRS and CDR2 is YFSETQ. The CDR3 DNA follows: TGCGCCAGCAGCAAACGGGACAGGGGGAACACTGAAGCTTTCTTT. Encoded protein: CASSKRDRGNTEAFF.

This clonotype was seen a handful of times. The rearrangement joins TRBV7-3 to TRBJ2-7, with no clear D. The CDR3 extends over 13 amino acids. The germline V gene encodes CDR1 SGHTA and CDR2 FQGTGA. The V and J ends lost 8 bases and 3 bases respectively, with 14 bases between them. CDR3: CASHYSQIYEQYF. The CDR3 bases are TGTGCCAGCCACTATTCACAGATCTACGAGCAGTACTTC. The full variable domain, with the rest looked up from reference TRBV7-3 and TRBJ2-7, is GAGVSQTPSNKVTEKGKYVELRCDPISGHTALYWYRQSLGQGPEFLIYFQGTGAADDSGLPNDRFFAVRPEGSVSTLKIQRTERGDSAVYLCASHYSQIYEQYFGPGTRLTVT.

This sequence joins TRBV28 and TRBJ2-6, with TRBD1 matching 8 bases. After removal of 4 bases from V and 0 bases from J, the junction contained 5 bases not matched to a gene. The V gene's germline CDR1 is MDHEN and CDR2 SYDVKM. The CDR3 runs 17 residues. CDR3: CASSYRDRHSGANVLTF. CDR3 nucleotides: TGTGCCAGCAGTTACCGGGACAGGCACTCTGGGGCCAACGTCCTGACTTTC.

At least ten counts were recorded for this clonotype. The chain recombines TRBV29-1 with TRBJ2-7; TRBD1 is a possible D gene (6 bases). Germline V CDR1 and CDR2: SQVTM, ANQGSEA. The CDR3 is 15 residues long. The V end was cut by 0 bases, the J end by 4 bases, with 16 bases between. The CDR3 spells CSVEDPGQGIYEQYF. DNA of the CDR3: TGCAGCGTTGAAGATCCAGGGCAGGGGATATACGAGCAGTACTTC.

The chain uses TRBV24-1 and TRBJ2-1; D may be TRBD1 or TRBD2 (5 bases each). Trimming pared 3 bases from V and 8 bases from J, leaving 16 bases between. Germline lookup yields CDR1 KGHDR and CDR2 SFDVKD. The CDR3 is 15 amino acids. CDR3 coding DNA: TGTGCCACCAGTGATCCCGGGACCCCGAGGGATGAGCAGTTCTTC. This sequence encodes CATSDPGTPRDEQFF.

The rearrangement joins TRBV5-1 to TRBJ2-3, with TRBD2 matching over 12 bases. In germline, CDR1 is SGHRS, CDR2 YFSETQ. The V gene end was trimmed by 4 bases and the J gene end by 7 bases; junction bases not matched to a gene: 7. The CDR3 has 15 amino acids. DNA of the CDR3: TGCGCCAGCAGCCCCCGACTAGCGGGAGTGAATACGCAGTATTTT. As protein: CASSPRLAGVNTQYF.

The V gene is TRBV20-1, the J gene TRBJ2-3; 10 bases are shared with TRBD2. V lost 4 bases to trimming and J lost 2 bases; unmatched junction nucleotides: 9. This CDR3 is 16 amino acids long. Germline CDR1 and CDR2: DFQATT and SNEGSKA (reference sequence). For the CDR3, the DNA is TGCAGTGCTACACCGGCTAGCGGGAGTATCACAGATACGCAGTATTTT. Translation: CSATPASGSITDTQYF.

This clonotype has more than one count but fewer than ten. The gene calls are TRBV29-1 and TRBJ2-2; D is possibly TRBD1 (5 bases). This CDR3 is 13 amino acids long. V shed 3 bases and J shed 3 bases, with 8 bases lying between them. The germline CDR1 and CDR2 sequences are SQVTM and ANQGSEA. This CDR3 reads CSVDQGDTGELFF. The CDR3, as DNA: TGCAGCGTTGACCAGGGCGACACCGGGGAGCTGTTTTTT.

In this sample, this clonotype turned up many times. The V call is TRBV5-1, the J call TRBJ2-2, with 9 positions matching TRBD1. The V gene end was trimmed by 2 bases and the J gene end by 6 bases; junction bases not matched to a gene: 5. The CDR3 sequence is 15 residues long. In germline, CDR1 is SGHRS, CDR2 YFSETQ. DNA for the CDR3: TGCGCCAGCAGCTTACGGGACAGGGCGTCCGGGGAGCTGTTTTTT. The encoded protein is CASSLRDRASGELFF. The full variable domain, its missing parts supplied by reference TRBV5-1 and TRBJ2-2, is KAGVTQTPRYLIKTRGQQVTLSCSPISGHRSVSWYQQTPGQGLQFLFEYFSETQRNKGNFPGRFSGRQFSNSRSEMNVSTLELGDSALYLCASSLRDRASGELFFGEGSRLTVL.

This chain's CDR3 is CASSLDRGTAGANVLTF. The CDR3 DNA reads as TGTGCCAGCAGCTTAGACAGGGGGACAGCTGGGGCCAACGTCCTGACTTTC. This chain joins TRBV13 and TRBJ2-6, with TRBD1 identical over 8 bases. Germline V gives CDR1 PRHDT, CDR2 FYEKMQ (reference sequence). The V segment lost 1 base and the J segment 2 bases; nucleotides outside the gene matches: 4. The CDR3 totals 17 residues.

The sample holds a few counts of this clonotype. The CDR3 bases are TGCAGTGCTGGACAGGCGGCCACAGATACGCAGTATTTT. Translation gives CSAGQAATDTQYF. The chain couples TRBV20-1 to TRBJ2-3, with 7 nucleotides matching TRBD1. The CDR3 runs to 13 residues. The germline V gene encodes CDR1 DFQATT and CDR2 SNEGSKA (reference sequence). V lost 5 bases and J lost 2; bases outside the gene matches: 4.

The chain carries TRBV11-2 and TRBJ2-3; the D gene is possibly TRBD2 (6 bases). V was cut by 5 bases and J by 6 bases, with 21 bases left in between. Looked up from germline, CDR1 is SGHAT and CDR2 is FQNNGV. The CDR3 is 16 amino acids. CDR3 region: CASSTIAHARGDTQYF. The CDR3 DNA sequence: TGTGCCAGCAGCACCATTGCCCATGCTCGGGGGGATACGCAGTATTTT.

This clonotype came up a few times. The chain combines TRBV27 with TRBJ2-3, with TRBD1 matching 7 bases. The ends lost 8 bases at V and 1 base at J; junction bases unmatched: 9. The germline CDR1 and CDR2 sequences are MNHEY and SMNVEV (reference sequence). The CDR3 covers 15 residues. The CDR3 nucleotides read TGTGCCAGCGCGTTAACCGGGACAGGCACAGATACGCAGTATTTT. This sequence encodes CASALTGTGTDTQYF.